The clone carrying this T cell receptor beta chain has just one count. The source of the sample is a study of CD8 T cells in Susac syndrome. The length of the CDR3 is 20 residues. Germline V gene data show CDR1 as KGHSH and CDR2 as LQKENI. The V gene end was trimmed by 1 base and the J gene end by 0 bases; junction bases not matched to a gene: 17. In blood CD8+ and CD4+ T cells, TCR beta underwent sequencing. Random hexamers primed reverse transcription of about 0.45 to 1 ug RNA. One entry per CDR3 protein results from TCRdb running MiXCR on the immunoSEQ multiplex PCR reads. The profile shows 150,000 to 180,000 distinct CDR3 sequences, 85% to 95% of them singletons.

Sequenced: CD4+ T cells from PBMCs. The chain uses TRBV18 and TRBJ1-2; TRBD1 matches 7 bases. The clonotype comes from a human donor with Susac syndrome. For the CDR3, the DNA is TGTGCCAGCTCACCACAAGTGACAGGGAGAAGAGTTGGGACTAACTATGGCTACACCTTC. Its translation is CASSPQVTGRRVGTNYGYTF.